This T cell receptor (beta chain) derives from a study of response to subunit inactivated influenza vaccine. Study observations and caveats: With each seasonal influenza vaccination, the authors suggested, few new T cells are recruited.

The CDR3 runs 15 residues. The germline CDR1 and CDR2 sequences are LGHNA and YNFKEQ. V gave up 1 base and J gave up 4 bases; unmatched junction bases: 6. In regard to this clonotype: Its matching antigen is unknown.

MiXCR was run by TCRdb on the RT-PCR reads, yielding one entry per CDR3 protein. Among around 760,000 distinct CDR3 sequences listed, approximately 15% were seen once. This chain connects TRBV4-2 to TRBJ2-7; 8 bases agree with TRBD2. Sequencing used PBMCs from blood, obtained approximately 15 days before vaccination. This receptor was taken from a man aged 45-60 years who received an inactivated influenza vaccine. This CDR3 is CASSQGRSGSYEQYF. CDR3 coding DNA: TGTGCCAGCAGCCAAGGTCGCAGCGGGAGTTACGAGCAGTACTTC.